This T cell receptor beta chain came from a study of blood T cell repertoires in COVID-19. The CDR3 is 15 amino acids. V lost 6 bases to trimming and J lost 7 bases; unmatched junction nucleotides: 7. The germline CDR1 and CDR2 sequences are SNHLY and FYNNEI. Using immunoSEQ multiplex PCR, the repertoire was profiled, and TCRdb retains in-frame clones only, with some absent. This sample has 85,000 to 100,000 clones, with about 88% found just once. About this clone itself: The sample contains more than one DNA sequence encoding this CDR3.

The source of this sequence is a man aged 60 to 69 with acute or convalescent COVID-19. The genes are TRBV2 and TRBJ1-6, with TRBD1 matching over 9 bases. The sequencing sample was made of peripheral blood. CDR3 sequence reads: CASSRGGQGNSPLHF. CDR3 nucleotide sequence: TGTGCCAGCAGCCGTGGGGGACAGGGAAATTCACCCCTCCACTTT. Using reference TRBV2 and TRBJ1-6 for the parts outside the CDR3, the full variable domain is EPEVTQTPSHQVTQMGQEVILRCVPISNHLYFYWYRQILGQKVEFLVSFYNNEISEKSEIFDDQFSVERPDGSNFTLKIRSTKLEDSAMYFCASSRGGQGNSPLHFGNGTRLTVT.